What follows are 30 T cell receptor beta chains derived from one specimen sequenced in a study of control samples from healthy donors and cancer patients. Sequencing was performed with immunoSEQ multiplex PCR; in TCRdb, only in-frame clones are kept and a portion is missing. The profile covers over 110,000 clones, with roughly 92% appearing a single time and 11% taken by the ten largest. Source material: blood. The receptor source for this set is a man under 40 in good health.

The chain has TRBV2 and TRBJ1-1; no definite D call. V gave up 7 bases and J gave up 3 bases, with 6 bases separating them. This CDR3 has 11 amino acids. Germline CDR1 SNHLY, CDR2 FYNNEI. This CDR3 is CASKVDTEAFF. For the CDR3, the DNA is TGTGCCAGCAAGGTGGACACTGAAGCTTTCTTT. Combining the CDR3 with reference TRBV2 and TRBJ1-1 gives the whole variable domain EPEVTQTPSHQVTQMGQEVILRCVPISNHLYFYWYRQILGQKVEFLVSFYNNEISEKSEIFDDQFSVERPDGSNFTLKIRSTKLEDSAMYFCASKVDTEAFFGQGTRLTVV.

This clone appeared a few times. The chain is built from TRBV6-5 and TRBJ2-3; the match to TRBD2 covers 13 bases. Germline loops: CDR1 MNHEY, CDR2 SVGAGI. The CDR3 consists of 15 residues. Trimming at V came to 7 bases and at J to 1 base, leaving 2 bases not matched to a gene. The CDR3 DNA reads TGTGCCAGCACTACTAGCGGGAGGGGCACAGATACGCAGTATTTT. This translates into CASTTSGRGTDTQYF.

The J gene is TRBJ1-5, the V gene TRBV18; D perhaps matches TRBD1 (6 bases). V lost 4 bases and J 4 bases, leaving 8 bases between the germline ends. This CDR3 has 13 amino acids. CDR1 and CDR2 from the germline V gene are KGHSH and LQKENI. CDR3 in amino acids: CASSRTENQPQHF. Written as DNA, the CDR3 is TGTGCCAGCTCACGGACAGAGAATCAGCCCCAGCATTTT.

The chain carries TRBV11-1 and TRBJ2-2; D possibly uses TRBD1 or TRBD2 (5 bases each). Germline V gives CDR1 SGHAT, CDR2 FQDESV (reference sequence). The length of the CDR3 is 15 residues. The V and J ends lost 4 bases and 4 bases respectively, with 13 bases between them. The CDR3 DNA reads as TGTGCCAGCAGCTACCAAGGGACGACCACCGGGGAGCTGTTTTTT. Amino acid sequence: CASSYQGTTTGELFF.

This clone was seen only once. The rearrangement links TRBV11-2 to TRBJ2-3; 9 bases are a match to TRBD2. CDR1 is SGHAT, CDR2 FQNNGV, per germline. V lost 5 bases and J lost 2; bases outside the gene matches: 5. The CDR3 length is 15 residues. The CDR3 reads CASSILAGFTDTQYF. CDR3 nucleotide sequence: TGTGCCAGCAGCATACTAGCGGGCTTCACAGATACGCAGTATTTT.

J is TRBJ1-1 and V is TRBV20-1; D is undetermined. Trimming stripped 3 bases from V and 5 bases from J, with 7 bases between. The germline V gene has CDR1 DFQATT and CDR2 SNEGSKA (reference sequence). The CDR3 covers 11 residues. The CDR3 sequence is CSARKLTEAFF. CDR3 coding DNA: TGCAGTGCTAGGAAACTAACTGAAGCTTTCTTT.

In DNA, the CDR3 is TGTGCCAGCAGTTTTTCGGGGGCAGCTAATGAAAAACTGTTTTTT. It encodes CASSFSGAANEKLFF. The chain couples TRBV28 to TRBJ1-4, with a weak D call TRBD1 (6 bases). The V and J ends lost 3 bases and 3 bases respectively, with 11 bases between them. There are 15 residues in the CDR3. Germline-derived CDR1 and CDR2 are MDHEN and SYDVKM.

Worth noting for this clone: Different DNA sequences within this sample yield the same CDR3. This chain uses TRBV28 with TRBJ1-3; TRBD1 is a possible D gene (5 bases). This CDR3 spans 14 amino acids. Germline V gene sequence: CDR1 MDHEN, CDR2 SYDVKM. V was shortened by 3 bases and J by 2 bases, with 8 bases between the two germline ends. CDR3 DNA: TGTGCCAGCAGTTTTGGGACTGCTGGAAACACCATATATTTT. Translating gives CASSFGTAGNTIYF.

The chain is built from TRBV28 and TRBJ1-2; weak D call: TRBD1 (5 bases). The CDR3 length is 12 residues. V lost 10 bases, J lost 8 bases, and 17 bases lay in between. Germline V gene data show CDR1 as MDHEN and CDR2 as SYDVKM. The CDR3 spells CATWTGEGGYTF. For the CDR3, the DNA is TGTGCCACTTGGACGGGGGAGGGAGGCTACACCTTC.

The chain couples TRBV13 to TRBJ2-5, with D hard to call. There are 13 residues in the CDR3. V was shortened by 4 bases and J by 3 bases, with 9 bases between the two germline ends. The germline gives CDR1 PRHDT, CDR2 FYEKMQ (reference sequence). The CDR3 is CASSYSPEETQYF. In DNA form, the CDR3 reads TGTGCCAGCAGCTACTCACCGGAAGAGACCCAGTACTTC.

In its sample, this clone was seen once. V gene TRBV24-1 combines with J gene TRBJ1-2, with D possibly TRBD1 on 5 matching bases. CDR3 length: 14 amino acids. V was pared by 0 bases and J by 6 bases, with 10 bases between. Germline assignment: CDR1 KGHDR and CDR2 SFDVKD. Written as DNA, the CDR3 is TGTGCCACCAGTGATTTGGACAGAATGGATGGCTACACCTTC. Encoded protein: CATSDLDRMDGYTF.

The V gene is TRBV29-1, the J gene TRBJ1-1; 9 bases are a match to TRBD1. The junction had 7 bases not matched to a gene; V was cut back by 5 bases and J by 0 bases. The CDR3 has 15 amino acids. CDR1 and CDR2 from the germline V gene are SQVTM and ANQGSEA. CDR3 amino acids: CSVTGGEFLNTEAFF. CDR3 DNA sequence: TGCAGCGTTACAGGGGGCGAGTTTCTGAACACTGAAGCTTTCTTT.

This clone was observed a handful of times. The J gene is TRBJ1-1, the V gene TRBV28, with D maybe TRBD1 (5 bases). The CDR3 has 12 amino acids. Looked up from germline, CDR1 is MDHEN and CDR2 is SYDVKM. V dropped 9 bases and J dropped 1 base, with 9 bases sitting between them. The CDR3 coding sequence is TGTGCCAGTCTCAGGGAGAACACTGAAGCTTTCTTT. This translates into CASLRENTEAFF.

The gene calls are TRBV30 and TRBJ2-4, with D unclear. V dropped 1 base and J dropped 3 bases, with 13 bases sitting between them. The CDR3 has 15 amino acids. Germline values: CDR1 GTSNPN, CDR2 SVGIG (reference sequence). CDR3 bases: TGTGCCTGGAGTGATGGGTGGGTGAACAAAAACATTCAGTACTTC. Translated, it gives CAWSDGWVNKNIQYF. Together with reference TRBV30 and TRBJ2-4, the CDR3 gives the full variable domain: SQTIHQWPATLVQPVGSPLSLECTVEGTSNPNLYWYRQAAGRGLQLLFYSVGIGQISSEVPQNLSASRPQDRQFILSSKKLLLSDSGFYLCAWSDGWVNKNIQYFGAGTRLSVL.

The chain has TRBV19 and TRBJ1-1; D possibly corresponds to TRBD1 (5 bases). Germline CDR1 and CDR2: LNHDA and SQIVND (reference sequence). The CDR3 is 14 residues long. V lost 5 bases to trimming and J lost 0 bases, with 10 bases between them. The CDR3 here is CASSPGGLNTEAFF. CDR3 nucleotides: TGTGCCAGTAGTCCGGGGGGTTTGAACACTGAAGCTTTCTTT.

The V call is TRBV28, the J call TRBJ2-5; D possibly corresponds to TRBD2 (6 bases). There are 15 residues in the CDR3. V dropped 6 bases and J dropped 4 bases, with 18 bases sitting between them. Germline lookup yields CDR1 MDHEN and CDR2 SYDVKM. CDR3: CASSNLNRGGETQYF. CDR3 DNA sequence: TGTGCCAGCAGCAATCTCAATAGGGGAGGAGAGACCCAGTACTTC.

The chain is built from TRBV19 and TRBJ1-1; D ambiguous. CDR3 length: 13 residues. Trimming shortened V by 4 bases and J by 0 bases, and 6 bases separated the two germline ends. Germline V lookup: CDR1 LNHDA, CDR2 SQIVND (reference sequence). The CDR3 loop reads CASSTNMNTEAFF. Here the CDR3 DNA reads TGTGCCAGTAGTACCAATATGAACACTGAAGCTTTCTTT.

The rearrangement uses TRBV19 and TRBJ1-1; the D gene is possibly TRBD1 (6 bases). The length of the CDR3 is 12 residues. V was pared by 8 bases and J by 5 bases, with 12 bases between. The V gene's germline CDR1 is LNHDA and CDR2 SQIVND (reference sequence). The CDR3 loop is CASGQIGTEAFF. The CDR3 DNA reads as TGTGCCAGTGGACAGATAGGGACTGAAGCTTTCTTT.

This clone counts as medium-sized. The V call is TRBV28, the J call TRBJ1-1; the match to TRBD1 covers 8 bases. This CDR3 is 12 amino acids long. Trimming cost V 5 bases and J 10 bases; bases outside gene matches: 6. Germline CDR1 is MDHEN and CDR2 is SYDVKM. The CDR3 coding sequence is TGTGCCAGCAGTCCCCCGGACAGGGCAGCTTTCTTT. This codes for CASSPPDRAAFF.

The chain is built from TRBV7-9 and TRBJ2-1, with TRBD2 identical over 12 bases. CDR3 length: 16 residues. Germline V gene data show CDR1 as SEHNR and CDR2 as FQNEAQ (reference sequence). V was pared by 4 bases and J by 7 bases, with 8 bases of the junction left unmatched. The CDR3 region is CASSYLAGGPRNEQFF. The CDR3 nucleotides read TGTGCCAGCAGCTACCTAGCGGGAGGGCCTCGTAATGAGCAGTTCTTC.

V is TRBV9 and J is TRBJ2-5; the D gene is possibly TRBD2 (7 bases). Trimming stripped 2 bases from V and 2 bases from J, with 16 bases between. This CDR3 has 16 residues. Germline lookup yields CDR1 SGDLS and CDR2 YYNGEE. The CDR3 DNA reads TGTGCCAGCAGCGTCGATCCGGGGGGCGTACAAGAGACCCAGTACTTC. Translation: CASSVDPGGVQETQYF.

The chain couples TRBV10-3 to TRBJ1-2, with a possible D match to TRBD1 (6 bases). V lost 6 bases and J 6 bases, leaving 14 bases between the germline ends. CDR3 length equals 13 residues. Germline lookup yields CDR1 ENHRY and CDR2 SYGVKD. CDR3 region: CAIRQGTGDGYTF. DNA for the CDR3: TGTGCCATCAGACAGGGAACCGGAGATGGCTACACCTTC.

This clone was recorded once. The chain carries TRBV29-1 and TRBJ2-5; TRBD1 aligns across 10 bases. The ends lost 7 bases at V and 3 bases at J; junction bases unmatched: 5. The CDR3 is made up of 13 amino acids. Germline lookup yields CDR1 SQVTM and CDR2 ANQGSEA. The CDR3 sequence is CSAGTGAKETQYF. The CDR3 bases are TGCAGCGCAGGGACAGGGGCGAAAGAGACCCAGTACTTC.

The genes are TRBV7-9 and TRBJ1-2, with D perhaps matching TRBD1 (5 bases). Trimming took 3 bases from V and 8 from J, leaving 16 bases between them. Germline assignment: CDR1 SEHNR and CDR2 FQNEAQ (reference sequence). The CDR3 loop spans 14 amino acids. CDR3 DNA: TGTGCCAGCAGCTTCCGGGACTCCAAAAGGGGCTACACCTTC. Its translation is CASSFRDSKRGYTF.

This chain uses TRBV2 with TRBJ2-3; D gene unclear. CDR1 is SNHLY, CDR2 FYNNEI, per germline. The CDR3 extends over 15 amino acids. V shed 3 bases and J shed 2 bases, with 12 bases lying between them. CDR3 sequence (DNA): TGTGCCAGCAGTGAGTTGCGGATATACACAGATACGCAGTATTTT. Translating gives CASSELRIYTDTQYF.

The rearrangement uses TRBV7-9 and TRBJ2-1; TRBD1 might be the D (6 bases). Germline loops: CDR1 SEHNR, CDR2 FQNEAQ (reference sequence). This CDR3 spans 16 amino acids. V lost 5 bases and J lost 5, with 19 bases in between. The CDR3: CASSLLTGQPNNEQFF. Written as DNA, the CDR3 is TGTGCCAGCAGCCTACTGACCGGACAGCCCAACAATGAGCAGTTCTTC.

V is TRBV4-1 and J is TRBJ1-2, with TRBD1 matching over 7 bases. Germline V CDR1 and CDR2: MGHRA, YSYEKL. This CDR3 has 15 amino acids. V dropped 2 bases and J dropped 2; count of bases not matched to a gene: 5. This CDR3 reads CASSQPGGQNYGYTF. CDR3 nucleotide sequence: TGCGCCAGCAGCCAACCAGGGGGACAGAACTATGGCTACACCTTC.

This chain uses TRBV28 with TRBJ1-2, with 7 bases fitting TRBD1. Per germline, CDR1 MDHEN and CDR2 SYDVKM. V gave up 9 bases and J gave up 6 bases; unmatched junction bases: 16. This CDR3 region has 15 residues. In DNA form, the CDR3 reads TGTGCCAGTCACTCCAGGGGATACAGGGGCCATGGCTACACCTTC. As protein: CASHSRGYRGHGYTF.

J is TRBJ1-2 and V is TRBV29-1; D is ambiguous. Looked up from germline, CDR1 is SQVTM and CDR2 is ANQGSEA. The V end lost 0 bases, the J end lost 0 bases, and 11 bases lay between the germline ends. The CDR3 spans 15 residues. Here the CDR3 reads CSVEDLWRANYGYTF. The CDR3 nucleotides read TGCAGCGTTGAAGATCTATGGCGAGCTAACTATGGCTACACCTTC.

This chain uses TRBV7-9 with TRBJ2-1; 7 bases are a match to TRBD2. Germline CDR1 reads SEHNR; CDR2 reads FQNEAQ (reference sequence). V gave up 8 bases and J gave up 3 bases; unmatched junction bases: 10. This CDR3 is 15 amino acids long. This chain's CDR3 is CASYPPAGDYNEQFF. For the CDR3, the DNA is TGTGCCAGCTACCCCCCGGCGGGAGACTACAATGAGCAGTTCTTC.